The 26 T cell receptor beta chains given below trace back to one sample, sequenced in a study of T cell responses to AZD1222 COVID-19 vaccine. Profiling relied on immunoSEQ multiplex PCR, and the TCRdb table lists in-frame clones only, not all of them. This sample has 75,000 to 90,000 clones; 70% to 90% occur once, and the top ten carry around 3.6%. Sample: peripheral blood, taken 28 days after the second AZD1222 dose. The receptors were sampled from an adult who received the AZD1222 COVID-19 vaccine.

The chain is built from TRBV18 and TRBJ1-2; 12 bases fit TRBD1. The CDR3 has 13 amino acids. Germline CDR1 and CDR2: KGHSH and LQKENI. Trimming took 6 bases from V and 6 from J; bases not matched to a gene: 2. The CDR3 reads CASSGTGGDGYTF. The DNA for the CDR3 is TGTGCCAGCTCGGGGACAGGGGGCGATGGCTACACCTTC.

This clone was seen just once. This chain connects TRBV6-4 to TRBJ2-2, with TRBD1 as a possible D gene (5 bases). Trimming removed 3 bases from V and 1 base from J, with 6 bases in between. The CDR3 loop spans 14 amino acids. CDR1 and CDR2 (germline): MRHNA, SNTAGT. CDR3 amino acids: CASSEDRNTGELFF. The CDR3 bases are TGTGCCAGCAGTGAAGACAGGAACACCGGGGAGCTGTTTTTT.

This chain joins TRBV13 and TRBJ2-7; unclear D gene. The CDR3 has 12 amino acids. Germline V lookup: CDR1 PRHDT, CDR2 FYEKMQ (reference sequence). V was trimmed by 0 bases and J by 7 bases, leaving 7 bases between them. The CDR3 bases are TGTGCCAGCAGCTTAGGCCCAAGTGAGCAGTACTTC. Translating it yields CASSLGPSEQYF.

The V call is TRBV27, the J call TRBJ2-7; TRBD1 matches at 7 bases. J lost 2 bases, V lost 0 bases, and 7 bases had no gene match. This CDR3 contains 16 residues. Germline V gene data show CDR1 as MNHEY and CDR2 as SMNVEV (reference sequence). CDR3 nucleotides: TGTGCCAGCAGTTTATCGTACGGGACAGTCACCTACGAGCAGTACTTC. Its protein is CASSLSYGTVTYEQYF.

This clone was observed a handful of times. The chain combines TRBV3-1 (or the pseudogene TRBV3-2) with TRBJ2-2; D not certain. Germline lookup yields CDR1 LGHDT and CDR2 YNNKEL (reference sequence). This CDR3 has 12 residues. The V end lost 2 bases, the J end lost 3 bases, and 1 base lay between the germline ends. Written as DNA, the CDR3 is TGTGCCAGCAGCCAATACACCGGGGAGCTGTTTTTT. Translating it yields CASSQYTGELFF.

This clone has just one count. The J gene is TRBJ2-7, the V gene TRBV5-6, with D unresolved. V gave up 2 bases and J gave up 0 bases, with 9 bases separating them. The CDR3 has 14 amino acids. Germline CDR1 is SGHDT and CDR2 is YYEEEE. CDR3: CASSLGDYSYEQYF. CDR3 DNA sequence: TGTGCCAGCAGCTTAGGAGATTACTCCTACGAGCAGTACTTC.

The chain recombines TRBV10-2 with TRBJ1-2; maybe TRBD1 (6 bases). Germline V CDR1 and CDR2: WSHSY, SAAADI. This CDR3 has 15 residues. V dropped 9 bases and J dropped 0 bases, with 17 bases sitting between them. The CDR3 is CASLDRSPTNYGYTF. In DNA, the CDR3 is TGCGCCAGTTTAGACAGGTCTCCGACTAACTATGGCTACACCTTC.

The chain carries TRBV28 and TRBJ2-5; TRBD1 matches 7 bases. CDR1 and CDR2 from the germline V gene are MDHEN and SYDVKM. CDR3 length: 15 amino acids. The V and J ends lost 2 bases and 3 bases, in that order; junction bases with no gene match: 6. CDR3 sequence: CASSLGGTVKETQYF. Here the CDR3 DNA reads TGTGCCAGCAGTTTAGGTGGGACAGTTAAAGAGACCCAGTACTTC. The whole variable domain, remainder taken from reference TRBV28 and TRBJ2-5, is DVKVTQSSRYLVKRTGEKVFLECVQDMDHENMFWYRQDPGLGLRLIYFSYDVKMKEKGDIPEGYSVSREKKERFSLILESASTNQTSMYLCASSLGGTVKETQYFGPGTRLLVL.

This clone qualifies as medium-sized. The gene calls are TRBV5-6 and TRBJ2-7; 8 bases line up with TRBD2. V dropped 1 base and J dropped 4; count of bases not matched to a gene: 13. This CDR3 comprises 17 residues. Looked up from germline, CDR1 is SGHDT and CDR2 is YYEEEE. CDR3 loop: CASSLLVGVQRGYEQYF. In DNA, the CDR3 is TGTGCCAGCAGCTTGTTAGTCGGAGTCCAGCGGGGGTACGAGCAGTACTTC.

This clone was counted only a few times. The V and J genes are TRBV10-3 and TRBJ2-7; 9 bases are shared with TRBD2. CDR1 is ENHRY, CDR2 SYGVKD, per germline. After removal of 4 bases from V and 10 bases from J, the junction contained 8 bases not matched to a gene. CDR3 length equals 13 residues. CDR3 amino acids: CAISGREGTPQYF. Written as DNA, the CDR3 is TGTGCCATCAGTGGGCGGGAGGGGACCCCTCAGTACTTC.

The chain has TRBV24-1 and TRBJ1-1; D uncertain. Germline V gene sequence: CDR1 KGHDR, CDR2 SFDVKD. Trimming stripped 1 base from V and 0 bases from J, with 8 bases between. CDR3 length: 15 amino acids. CDR3 sequence reads: CATSDFGGLNTEAFF. As DNA, the CDR3 is TGTGCCACCAGTGATTTTGGCGGACTGAACACTGAAGCTTTCTTT.

V gene TRBV11-3 combines with J gene TRBJ2-1; 9 bases match TRBD2. Germline CDR1 reads SGHNT; CDR2 reads YENEEA. J gave up 0 bases and V 4 bases, and 16 bases lay outside the gene matches. This CDR3 is 20 amino acids long. The CDR3 bases are TGTGCCAGCAGCTGCCCCCGACTAGCGGTCGTCTTCTACTCCTACAATGAGCAGTTCTTC. Amino acids: CASSCPRLAVVFYSYNEQFF.

The V and J genes are TRBV4-1 and TRBJ2-7; 12 nucleotides agree with TRBD2. The trim removed 3 bases at V and 3 bases at J, leaving 6 bases unmatched. Germline CDR1 MGHRA, CDR2 YSYEKL. The CDR3 length is 16 residues. This chain's CDR3 is CASSHQLAGGGYEQYF. The CDR3 region has the DNA TGCGCCAGCAGCCACCAACTAGCGGGAGGTGGCTACGAGCAGTACTTC.

This sequence joins TRBV30 and TRBJ1-1; D is ambiguous. This CDR3 comprises 18 residues. The germline gives CDR1 GTSNPN, CDR2 SVGIG (reference sequence). The V gene lost 4 bases and the J gene lost 1 base, with 25 bases spanning the gap. In nucleotides, the CDR3 is TGTGCCTGGACCCGAGCAGGCTGGATCTACCAATCGAACACTGAAGCTTTCTTT. Residues: CAWTRAGWIYQSNTEAFF.

The chain employs TRBV5-1 and TRBJ1-1; D uncertain. This CDR3 is built from 13 residues. Trimming removed 0 bases from V and 6 bases from J, with 9 bases in between. Germline V CDR1 and CDR2: SGHRS, YFSETQ. The CDR3 region is CASSLDLEPEAFF. The CDR3 region has the DNA TGCGCCAGCAGCTTGGATTTAGAACCTGAAGCTTTCTTT.

This clone was observed a handful of times. V usage is TRBV19 and J usage is TRBJ2-7, with D possibly being TRBD1 (6 bases). The CDR3 spans 13 residues. Trimming took 5 bases from V and 3 from J, leaving 11 bases between them. In germline, CDR1 is LNHDA, CDR2 SQIVND (reference sequence). CDR3 DNA sequence: TGTGCCAGTAGTCCGACAGGTGGCTACGAGCAGTACTTC. This codes for CASSPTGGYEQYF.

This chain links TRBV2 with TRBJ1-2, with D perhaps TRBD1 (6 bases). Germline loops: CDR1 SNHLY, CDR2 FYNNEI. The V end was cut by 6 bases, the J end by 4 bases, with 15 bases between. This CDR3 is 14 amino acids long. The CDR3 spells CASSPSQGAYGYTF. The CDR3 bases are TGTGCCAGCAGCCCATCACAGGGCGCCTATGGCTACACCTTC.

This chain uses TRBV7-9 with TRBJ1-2, with 11 bases aligning to TRBD1. Trimming at V came to 3 bases and at J to 2 bases, leaving 2 bases not matched to a gene. Germline V gene data show CDR1 as SEHNR and CDR2 as FQNEAQ (reference sequence). CDR3 length equals 15 residues. DNA of the CDR3: TGTGCCAGCAGCTTCGGACAGGGGGCAAACTATGGCTACACCTTC. It encodes CASSFGQGANYGYTF.

V gene TRBV19 combines with J gene TRBJ1-2; 9 nucleotides match TRBD1. The CDR3 runs 13 residues. Germline CDR1 LNHDA, CDR2 SQIVND (reference sequence). Trimming cost V 5 bases and J 5 bases; bases outside gene matches: 3. Here the CDR3 reads CASSPDRGYGYTF. The DNA for the CDR3 is TGTGCCAGTAGTCCTGACAGGGGGTATGGCTACACCTTC.

The rearrangement joins TRBV6-1 to TRBJ2-3; the D is unclear. Looked up from germline, CDR1 is MNHNS and CDR2 is SASEGT. CDR3 length equals 13 residues. V gave up 1 base and J gave up 6 bases, with 8 bases separating them. CDR3 nucleotides: TGTGCCAGCAGTGAAGTACGAGACGATACGCAGTATTTT. Amino acids: CASSEVRDDTQYF.

This clone appeared a single time. The chain combines TRBV30 with TRBJ1-2; TRBD1 might be the D (6 bases). This CDR3 has 12 residues. The germline V gene encodes CDR1 GTSNPN and CDR2 SVGIG (reference sequence). The ends were cut back, 0 bases at V and 8 bases at J, with 10 bases in the middle. This CDR3 reads CAWSVTGMGYTF. Written as DNA, the CDR3 is TGTGCCTGGAGTGTCACAGGGATGGGCTACACCTTC.

The chain carries TRBV10-3 and TRBJ1-5; 10 positions agree with TRBD1. The germline gives CDR1 ENHRY, CDR2 SYGVKD. The CDR3 loop spans 17 amino acids. Trimming removed 4 bases from V and 2 bases from J; junction bases left unmatched: 8. CDR3 in amino acids: CAISGGTGVGGNQPQHF. CDR3 DNA sequence: TGTGCCATCAGTGGGGGGACAGGGGTAGGAGGCAATCAGCCCCAGCATTTT.

This sequence joins TRBV24-1 and TRBJ1-1, with D perhaps TRBD1 (5 bases). CDR3 length: 14 residues. Germline V lookup: CDR1 KGHDR, CDR2 SFDVKD. Trimming cost V 4 bases and J 4 bases, with 12 bases left between them. CDR3 bases: TGTGCCACCAGTGAGGGGGGTTCAAGCACTGAAGCTTTCTTT. Amino acid sequence: CATSEGGSSTEAFF.

This clone was counted once. J is TRBJ2-3 and V is TRBV10-3; D unresolved. The germline V and J ends were trimmed by 2 bases and 0 bases, with 12 bases remaining between them. The length of the CDR3 is 16 residues. The germline V gene has CDR1 ENHRY and CDR2 SYGVKD. The CDR3 loop reads CAISEPYRSSTDTQYF. The CDR3 region has the DNA TGTGCCATCAGTGAGCCCTACAGATCTAGCACAGATACGCAGTATTTT.

CDR3 DNA: TGTGCCAGCAGCCATCCAGGGGGGTCTTTTTCTGGGGCCAACGTCCTGACTTTC. Protein sequence: CASSHPGGSFSGANVLTF. The chain is built from TRBV7-3 and TRBJ2-6; maybe TRBD1 (7 bases). Germline V gene sequence: CDR1 SGHTA, CDR2 FQGTGA. CDR3 length equals 18 residues. Trimming left V 5 bases short and J 1 base short, with 18 bases between. The whole variable domain, filled in from reference TRBV7-3 and TRBJ2-6, reads GAGVSQTPSNKVTEKGKYVELRCDPISGHTALYWYRQSLGQGPEFLIYFQGTGAADDSGLPNDRFFAVRPEGSVSTLKIQRTERGDSAVYLCASSHPGGSFSGANVLTFGAGSRLTVL.

The sample holds a few counts of this clone. This rearrangement joins TRBV5-1 to TRBJ1-1; perhaps TRBD1 as D (6 bases). The V end lost 3 bases, the J end lost 7 bases, and 16 bases lay between the germline ends. Germline lookup yields CDR1 SGHRS and CDR2 YFSETQ. The length of the CDR3 is 14 residues. This chain's CDR3 is CASSSATGGREAFF. The CDR3 DNA sequence: TGCGCCAGCAGCTCTGCGACAGGAGGGCGTGAAGCTTTCTTT.